The source of this TCR beta chain is a study of cytomegalovirus exposure and HLA in healthy donors. Study background: 81% of roughly 400 genotyped donors fell in the Caucasian-associated ancestry cluster. General study points: Association of a missense DCLRE1C variant with TCR beta V- and J-gene trimming was reported in a later analysis.

V was shortened by 7 bases and J by 4 bases, with 24 bases between the two germline ends. CDR1 and CDR2 from the germline V gene are MDHEN and SYDVKM. The CDR3 has 17 residues. About this clone: Its antigen is undetermined.

Primers included in the PCR were 60 Vbeta and 13 Jbeta primers. Original processing methods: A later analysis tallied 80 million or so unique TCR beta chains, approximately 10 million of them shared. Here immunoSEQ multiplex PCR was the method, and the copy in TCRdb shows in-frame clones only, minus some. The DNA was the basis for D and trimming; V, J and clone size are from that table. This sample contains roughly 100,000 clones. The chain couples TRBV28 to TRBJ2-3, with D perhaps matching TRBD1 (5 bases). The sequencing input was PBMCs. This TCR derives from a man aged 40-49 years in good health and CMV-seronegative. The CDR3, as DNA: TGTGCCAGCAAATCCCACCGCCTGGACATCCCTTCAGATACGCAGTATTTT. Translated, it gives CASKSHRLDIPSDTQYF.